This T cell receptor (beta chain) appears in the sequencing data of a study of T cells in Graves' hyperthyroidism and ophthalmopathy. Whole-study results and caveats: A 13 V-J model separated ophthalmopathy from stable hyperthyroidism.

The table lists this clonotype with many counts. Its antigen is not identified. V shed 4 bases and J shed 4 bases, with 8 bases lying between them. Germline CDR1 reads LNHDA; CDR2 reads SQIVND (reference sequence). The CDR3 loop spans 13 amino acids. Amplified TCR beta CDR3 regions derived from RNA transcripts. With the HTBI primer set, the TCR CDR3 went through a first round of RT-PCR. One entry per CDR3 protein results from TCRdb running MiXCR on the multiplex PCR reads. The sample yields nearly 750,000 distinct CDR3 sequences, 30% to 40% seen once. Source material: blood. The chain is built from TRBV19 and TRBJ1-5; possibly TRBD1 for D (5 bases). The origin of this receptor is a woman in her thirties or forties with Graves' hyperthyroidism. The CDR3 region has the DNA TGTGCCAGTAGTACACAGGTTAATCAGCCCCAGCATTTT. This sequence encodes CASSTQVNQPQHF.